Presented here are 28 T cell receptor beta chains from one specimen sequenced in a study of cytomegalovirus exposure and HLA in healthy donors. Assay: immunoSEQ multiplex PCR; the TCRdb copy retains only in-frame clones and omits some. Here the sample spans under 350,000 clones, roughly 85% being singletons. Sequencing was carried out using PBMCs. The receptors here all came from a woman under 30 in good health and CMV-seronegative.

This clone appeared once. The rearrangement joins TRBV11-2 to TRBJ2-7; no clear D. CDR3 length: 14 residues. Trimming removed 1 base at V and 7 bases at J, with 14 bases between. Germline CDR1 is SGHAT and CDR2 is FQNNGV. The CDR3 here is CASSLGEKAGEQYF. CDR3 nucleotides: TGTGCCAGCAGCTTAGGTGAAAAAGCTGGTGAGCAGTACTTC.

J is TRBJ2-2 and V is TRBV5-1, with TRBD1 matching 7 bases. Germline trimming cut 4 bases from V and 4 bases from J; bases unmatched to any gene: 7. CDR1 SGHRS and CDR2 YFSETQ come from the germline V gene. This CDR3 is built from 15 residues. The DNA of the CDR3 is TGCGCCAGCAGCAACGGACAGGCGCCCACCGGGGAGCTGTTTTTT. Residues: CASSNGQAPTGELFF.

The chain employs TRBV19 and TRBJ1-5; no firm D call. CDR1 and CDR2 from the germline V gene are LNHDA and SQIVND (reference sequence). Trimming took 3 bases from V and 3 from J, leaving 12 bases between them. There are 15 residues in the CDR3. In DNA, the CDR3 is TGTGCCAGTAGTATCTGGCAGTTGTACAATCAGCCCCAGCATTTT. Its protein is CASSIWQLYNQPQHF.

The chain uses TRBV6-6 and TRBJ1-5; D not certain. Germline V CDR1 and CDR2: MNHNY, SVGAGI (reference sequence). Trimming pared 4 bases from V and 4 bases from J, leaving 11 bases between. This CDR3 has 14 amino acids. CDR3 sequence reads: CASSSRRENQPQHF. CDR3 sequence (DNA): TGTGCCAGCAGTTCTCGGAGGGAAAATCAGCCCCAGCATTTT.

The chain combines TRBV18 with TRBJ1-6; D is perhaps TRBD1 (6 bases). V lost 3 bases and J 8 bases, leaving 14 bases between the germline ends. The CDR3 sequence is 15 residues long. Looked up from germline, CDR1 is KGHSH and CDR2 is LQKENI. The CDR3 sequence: CASSPLSAGDSPLHF. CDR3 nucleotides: TGTGCCAGCTCACCTCTTTCGGCAGGGGATTCACCCCTCCACTTT.

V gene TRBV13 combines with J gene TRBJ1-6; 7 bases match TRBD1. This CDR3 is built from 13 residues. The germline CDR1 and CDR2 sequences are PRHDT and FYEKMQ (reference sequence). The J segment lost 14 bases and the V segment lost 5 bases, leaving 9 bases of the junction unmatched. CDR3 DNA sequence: TGTGCCAGCAGCCTACAGGGGTCTTCCTCCCTCCACTTT. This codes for CASSLQGSSSLHF.

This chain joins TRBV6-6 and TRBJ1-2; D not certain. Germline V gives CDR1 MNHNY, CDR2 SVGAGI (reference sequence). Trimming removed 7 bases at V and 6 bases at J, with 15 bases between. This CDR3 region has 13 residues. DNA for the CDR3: TGTGCCAGCACCCCAAAACCCGGGGATGGCTACACCTTC. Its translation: CASTPKPGDGYTF.

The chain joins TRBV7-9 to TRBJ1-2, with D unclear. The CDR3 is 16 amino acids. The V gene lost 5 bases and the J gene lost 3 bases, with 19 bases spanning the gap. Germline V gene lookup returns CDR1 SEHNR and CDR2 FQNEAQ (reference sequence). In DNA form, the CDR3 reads TGTGCCAGCAGCCCCGGCGCCATTTTTCAGGACTATGGCTACACCTTC. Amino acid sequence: CASSPGAIFQDYGYTF.

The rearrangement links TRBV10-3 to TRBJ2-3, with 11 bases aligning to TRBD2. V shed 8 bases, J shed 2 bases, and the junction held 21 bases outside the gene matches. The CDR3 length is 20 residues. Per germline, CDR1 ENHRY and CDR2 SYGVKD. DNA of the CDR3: TGTGCCATCCGGACAGGGGTCCCGGGACTAGCGGACCATGTCACAGATACGCAGTATTTT. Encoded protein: CAIRTGVPGLADHVTDTQYF.

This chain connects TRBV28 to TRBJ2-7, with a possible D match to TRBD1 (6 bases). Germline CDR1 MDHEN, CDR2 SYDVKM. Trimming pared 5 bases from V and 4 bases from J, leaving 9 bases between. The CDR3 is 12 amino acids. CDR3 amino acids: CASSSDRYEQYF. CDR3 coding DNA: TGTGCCAGCAGTAGCGACAGGTACGAGCAGTACTTC.

CDR3 sequence: CASSLVAGSSGELFF. As DNA, the CDR3 is TGTGCCAGCAGCTTGGTGGCAGGGTCATCCGGGGAGCTGTTTTTT. This rearrangement joins TRBV5-4 to TRBJ2-2; possibly TRBD1 for D (5 bases). Germline V gene lookup returns CDR1 SGHNT and CDR2 YYREEE (reference sequence). The CDR3 covers 15 residues. V lost 0 bases to trimming and J lost 6 bases, with 12 bases between them.

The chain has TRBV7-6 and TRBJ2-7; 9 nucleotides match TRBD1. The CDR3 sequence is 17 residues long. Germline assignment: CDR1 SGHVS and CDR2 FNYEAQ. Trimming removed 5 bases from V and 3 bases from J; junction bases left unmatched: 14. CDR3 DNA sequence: TGTGCCAGCAGCCCCCAGGCCGCCGGGACAGGGATCTACGAGCAGTACTTC. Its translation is CASSPQAAGTGIYEQYF.

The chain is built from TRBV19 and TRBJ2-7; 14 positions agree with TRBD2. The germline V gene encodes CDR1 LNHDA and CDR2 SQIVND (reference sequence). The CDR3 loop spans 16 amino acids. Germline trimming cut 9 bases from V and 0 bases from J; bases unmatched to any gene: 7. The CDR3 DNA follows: TGTGCCAGGAGGACTAGCGGGAGGTCTCCCTCCTACGAGCAGTACTTC. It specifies CARRTSGRSPSYEQYF.

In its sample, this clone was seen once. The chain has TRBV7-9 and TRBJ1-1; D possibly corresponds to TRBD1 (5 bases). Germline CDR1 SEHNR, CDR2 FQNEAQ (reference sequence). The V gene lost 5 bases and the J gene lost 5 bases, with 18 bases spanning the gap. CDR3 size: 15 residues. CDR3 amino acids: CASSPLGGGRTEAFF. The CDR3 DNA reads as TGTGCCAGCAGCCCTTTGGGGGGGGGAAGGACTGAAGCTTTCTTT.

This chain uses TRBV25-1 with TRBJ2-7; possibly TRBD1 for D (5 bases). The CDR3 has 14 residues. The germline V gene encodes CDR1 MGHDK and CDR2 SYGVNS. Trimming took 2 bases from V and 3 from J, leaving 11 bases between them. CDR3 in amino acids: CASSEPLGVYEQYF. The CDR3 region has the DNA TGTGCCAGCAGTGAACCCTTAGGGGTCTACGAGCAGTACTTC.

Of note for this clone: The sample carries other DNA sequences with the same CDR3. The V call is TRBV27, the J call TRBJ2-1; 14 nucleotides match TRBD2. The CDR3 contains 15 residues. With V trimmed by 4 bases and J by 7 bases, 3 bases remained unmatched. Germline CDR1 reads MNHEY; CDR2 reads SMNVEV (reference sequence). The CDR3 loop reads CASSSGTSGRNEQFF. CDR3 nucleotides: TGTGCCAGCAGTTCCGGGACTAGCGGGAGAAATGAGCAGTTCTTC.

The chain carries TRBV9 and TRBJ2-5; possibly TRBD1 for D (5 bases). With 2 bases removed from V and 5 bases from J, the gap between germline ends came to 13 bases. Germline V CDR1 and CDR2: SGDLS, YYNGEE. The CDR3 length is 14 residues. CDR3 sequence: CASSVGPVEETQYF. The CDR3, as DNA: TGTGCCAGCAGCGTGGGGCCGGTGGAGGAGACCCAGTACTTC.

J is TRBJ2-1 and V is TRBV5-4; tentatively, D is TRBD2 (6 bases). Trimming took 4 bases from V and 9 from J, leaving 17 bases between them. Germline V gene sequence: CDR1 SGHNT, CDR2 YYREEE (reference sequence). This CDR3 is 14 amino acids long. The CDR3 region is CASSGPGEFSEQFF. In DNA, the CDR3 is TGTGCCAGCAGCGGGCCGGGAGAATTTAGTGAGCAGTTCTTC.

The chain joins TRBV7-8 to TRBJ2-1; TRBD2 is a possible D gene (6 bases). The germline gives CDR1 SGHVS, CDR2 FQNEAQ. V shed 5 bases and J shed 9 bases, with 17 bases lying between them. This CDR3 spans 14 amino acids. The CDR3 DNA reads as TGTGCCAGCAGCGATAGACGGGAGTCGGGTGAGCAGTTCTTC. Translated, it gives CASSDRRESGEQFF.

The CDR3 region has the DNA TGTGCCAGCAGCTTAAAACTAGCGGGAGGAGATGAGCAGTTCTTC. This codes for CASSLKLAGGDEQFF. V and J are TRBV7-2 and TRBJ2-1; 12 nucleotides line up with TRBD2. This CDR3 has 15 amino acids. V lost 2 bases and J lost 8; bases outside the gene matches: 4. Germline lookup yields CDR1 SGHTA and CDR2 FQGNSA. The full variable domain, rest sourced from reference TRBV7-2 and TRBJ2-1, is GAGVSQSPSNKVTEKGKDVELRCDPISGHTALYWYRQSLGQGLEFLIYFQGNSAPDKSGLPSDRFSAERTGGSVSTLTIQRTQQEDSAVYLCASSLKLAGGDEQFFGPGTRLTVL.

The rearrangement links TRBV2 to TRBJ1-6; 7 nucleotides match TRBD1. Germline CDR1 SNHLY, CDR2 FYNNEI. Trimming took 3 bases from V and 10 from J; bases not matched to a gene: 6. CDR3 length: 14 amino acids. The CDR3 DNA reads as TGTGCCAGCAGTGAGCAGGGGGAAAGGTCACCCCTCCACTTT. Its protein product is CASSEQGERSPLHF.

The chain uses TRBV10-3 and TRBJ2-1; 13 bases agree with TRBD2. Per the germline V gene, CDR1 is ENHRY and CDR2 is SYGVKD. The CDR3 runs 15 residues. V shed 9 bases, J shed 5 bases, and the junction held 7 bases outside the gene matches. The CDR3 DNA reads TGTGCCATTTCACCGGGACTAGCGGGGAACAATGAGCAGTTCTTC. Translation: CAISPGLAGNNEQFF.

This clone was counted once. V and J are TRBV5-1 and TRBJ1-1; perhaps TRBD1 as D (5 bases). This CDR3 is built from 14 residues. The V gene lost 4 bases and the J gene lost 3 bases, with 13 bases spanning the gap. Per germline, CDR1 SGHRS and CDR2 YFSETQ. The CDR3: CASSPRGRDTEAFF. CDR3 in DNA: TGCGCCAGCAGCCCAAGGGGCAGGGACACTGAAGCTTTCTTT.

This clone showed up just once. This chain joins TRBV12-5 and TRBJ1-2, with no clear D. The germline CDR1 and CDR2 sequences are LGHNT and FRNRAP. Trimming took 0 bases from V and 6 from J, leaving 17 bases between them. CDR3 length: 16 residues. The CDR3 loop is CASGLVLGLPEDGYTF. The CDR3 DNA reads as TGTGCTAGTGGTTTGGTACTTGGCTTGCCGGAGGATGGCTACACCTTC.

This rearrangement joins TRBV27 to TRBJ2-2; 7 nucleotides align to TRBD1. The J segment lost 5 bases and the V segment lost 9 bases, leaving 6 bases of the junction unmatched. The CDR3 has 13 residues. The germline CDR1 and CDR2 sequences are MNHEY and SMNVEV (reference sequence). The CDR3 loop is CASTGQETGELFF. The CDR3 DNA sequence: TGTGCCAGTACCGGACAGGAGACCGGGGAGCTGTTTTTT.

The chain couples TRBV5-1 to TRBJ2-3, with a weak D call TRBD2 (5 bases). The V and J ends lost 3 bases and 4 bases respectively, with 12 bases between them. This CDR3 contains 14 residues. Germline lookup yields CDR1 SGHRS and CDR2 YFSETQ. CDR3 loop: CASSYGVGADTQYF. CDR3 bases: TGCGCCAGCAGCTACGGGGTAGGAGCAGATACGCAGTATTTT.

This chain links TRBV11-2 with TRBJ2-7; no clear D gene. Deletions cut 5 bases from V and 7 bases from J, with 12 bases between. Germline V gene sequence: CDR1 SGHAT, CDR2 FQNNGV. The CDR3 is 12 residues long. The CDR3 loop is CASSPTLGEQYF. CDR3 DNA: TGTGCCAGCAGCCCCACTCTCGGGGAGCAGTACTTC.

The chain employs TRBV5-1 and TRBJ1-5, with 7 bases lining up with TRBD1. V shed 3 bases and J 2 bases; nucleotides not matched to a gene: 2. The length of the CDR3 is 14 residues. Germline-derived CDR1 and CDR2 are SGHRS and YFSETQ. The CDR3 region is CASSSTGGNQPQHF. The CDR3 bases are TGCGCCAGCAGCTCAACAGGGGGCAATCAGCCCCAGCATTTT.